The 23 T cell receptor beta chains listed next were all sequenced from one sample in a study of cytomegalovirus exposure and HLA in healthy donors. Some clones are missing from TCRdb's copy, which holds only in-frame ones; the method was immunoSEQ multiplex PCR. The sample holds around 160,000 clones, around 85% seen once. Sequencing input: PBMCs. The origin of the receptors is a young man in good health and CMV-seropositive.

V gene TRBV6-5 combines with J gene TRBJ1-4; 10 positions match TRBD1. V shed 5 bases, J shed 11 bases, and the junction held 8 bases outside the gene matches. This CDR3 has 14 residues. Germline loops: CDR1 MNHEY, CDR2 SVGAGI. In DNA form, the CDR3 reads TGTGCCAGCAGTGGGGCAGGGACAGGGGAGAAACTGTTTTTT. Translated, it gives CASSGAGTGEKLFF.

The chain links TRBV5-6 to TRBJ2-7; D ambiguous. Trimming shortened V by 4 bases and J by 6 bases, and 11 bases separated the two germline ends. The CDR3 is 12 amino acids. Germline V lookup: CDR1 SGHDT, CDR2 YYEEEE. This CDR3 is CASSGGLSEQYF. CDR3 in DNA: TGTGCCAGCAGCGGCGGATTATCCGAGCAGTACTTC.

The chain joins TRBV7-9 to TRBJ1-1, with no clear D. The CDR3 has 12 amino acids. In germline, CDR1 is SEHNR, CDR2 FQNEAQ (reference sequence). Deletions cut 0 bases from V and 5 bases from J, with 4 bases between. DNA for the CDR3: TGTGCCAGCAGCTTAGCGACAACTGAAGCTTTCTTT. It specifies CASSLATTEAFF.

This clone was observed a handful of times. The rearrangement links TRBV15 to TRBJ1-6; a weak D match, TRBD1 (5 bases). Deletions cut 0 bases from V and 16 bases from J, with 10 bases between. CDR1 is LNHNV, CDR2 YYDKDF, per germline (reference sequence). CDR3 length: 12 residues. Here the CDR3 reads CATSRDRGDLHF. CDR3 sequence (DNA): TGTGCCACCAGCAGAGATCGGGGGGATCTCCACTTT.

The CDR3 here is CASSYGEGGIQYF. The CDR3 coding sequence is TGTGCCAGCAGTTACGGGGAAGGGGGCATTCAGTACTTC. The rearrangement links TRBV6-5 to TRBJ2-4; perhaps TRBD1 as D (6 bases). The germline V and J ends were trimmed by 2 bases and 9 bases, with 11 bases remaining between them. This CDR3 region has 13 residues. Germline CDR1 and CDR2: MNHEY and SVGAGI.

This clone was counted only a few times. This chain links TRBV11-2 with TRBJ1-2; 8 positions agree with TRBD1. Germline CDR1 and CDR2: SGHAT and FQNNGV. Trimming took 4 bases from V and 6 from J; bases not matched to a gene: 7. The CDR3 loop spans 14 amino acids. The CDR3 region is CASSSSGGANGYTF. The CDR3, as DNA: TGTGCCAGCAGCTCTTCAGGGGGCGCGAATGGCTACACCTTC. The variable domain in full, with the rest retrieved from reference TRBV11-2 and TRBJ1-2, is EAGVAQSPRYKIIEKRQSVAFWCNPISGHATLYWYQQILGQGPKLLIQFQNNGVVDDSQLPKDRFSAERLKGVDSTLKIQPAKLEDSAVYLCASSSSGGANGYTFGSGTRLTVV.

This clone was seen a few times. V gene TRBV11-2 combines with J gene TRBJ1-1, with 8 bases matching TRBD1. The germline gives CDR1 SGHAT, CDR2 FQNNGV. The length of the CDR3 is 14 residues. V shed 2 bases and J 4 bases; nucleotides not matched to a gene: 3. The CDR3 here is CASSLTGGITEAFF. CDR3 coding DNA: TGTGCCAGCAGCTTAACAGGGGGGATCACTGAAGCTTTCTTT.

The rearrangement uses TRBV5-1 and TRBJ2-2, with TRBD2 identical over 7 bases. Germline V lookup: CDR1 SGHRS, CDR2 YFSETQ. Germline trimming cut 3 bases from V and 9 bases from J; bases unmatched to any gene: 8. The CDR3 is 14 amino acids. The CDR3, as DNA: TGCGCCAGCAGCTGGGAGGGACCATGGCGGGAGCTGTTTTTT. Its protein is CASSWEGPWRELFF.

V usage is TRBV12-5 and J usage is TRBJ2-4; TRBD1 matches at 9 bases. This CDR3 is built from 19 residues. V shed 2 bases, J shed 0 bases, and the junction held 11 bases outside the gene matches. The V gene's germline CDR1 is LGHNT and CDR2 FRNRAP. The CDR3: CASGLTGTGLYRAKNIQYF. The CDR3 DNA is TGTGCTAGTGGTTTGACCGGGACAGGGCTCTATAGAGCCAAAAACATTCAGTACTTC.

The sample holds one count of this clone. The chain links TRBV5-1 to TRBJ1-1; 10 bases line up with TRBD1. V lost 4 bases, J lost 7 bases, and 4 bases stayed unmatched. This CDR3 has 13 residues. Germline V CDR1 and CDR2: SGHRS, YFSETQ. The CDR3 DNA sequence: TGCGCCAGCAGCCCCCGGGACAGGGGTGAAGCTTTCTTT. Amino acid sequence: CASSPRDRGEAFF.

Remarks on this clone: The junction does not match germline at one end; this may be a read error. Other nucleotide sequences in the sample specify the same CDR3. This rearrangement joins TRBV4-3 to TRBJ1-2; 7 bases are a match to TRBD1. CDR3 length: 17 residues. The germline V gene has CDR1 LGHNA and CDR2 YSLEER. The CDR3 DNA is TGCGCTAGCAGCCAAGATGGGACAGCATATCCTAACTATGGCTACACCTTC. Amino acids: CASSQDGTAYPNYGYTF.

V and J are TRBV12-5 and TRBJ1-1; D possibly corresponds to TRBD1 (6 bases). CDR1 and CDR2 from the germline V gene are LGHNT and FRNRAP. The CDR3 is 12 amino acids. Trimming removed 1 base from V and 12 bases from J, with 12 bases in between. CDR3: CASGLGGTYPFF. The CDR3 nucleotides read TGTGCTAGTGGTTTGGGTGGGACATATCCTTTCTTT. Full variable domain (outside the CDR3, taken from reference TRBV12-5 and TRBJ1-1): DARVTQTPRHKVTEMGQEVTMRCQPILGHNTVFWYRQTMMQGLELLAYFRNRAPLDDSGMPKDRFSAEMPDATLATLKIQPSEPRDSAVYFCASGLGGTYPFFGQGTRLTVV.

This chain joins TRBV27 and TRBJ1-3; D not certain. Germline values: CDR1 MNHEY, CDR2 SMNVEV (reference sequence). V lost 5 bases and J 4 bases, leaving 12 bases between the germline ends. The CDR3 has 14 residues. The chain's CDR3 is CASSLGITGNTIYF. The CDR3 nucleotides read TGTGCCAGCAGTCTCGGGATTACCGGAAACACCATATATTTT.

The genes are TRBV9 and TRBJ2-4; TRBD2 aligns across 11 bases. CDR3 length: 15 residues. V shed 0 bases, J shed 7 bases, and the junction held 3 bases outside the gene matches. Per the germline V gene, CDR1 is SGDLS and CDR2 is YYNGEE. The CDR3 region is CASSVGSGGGNIQYF. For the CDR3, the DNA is TGTGCCAGCAGCGTAGGTAGCGGGGGGGGCAACATTCAGTACTTC.

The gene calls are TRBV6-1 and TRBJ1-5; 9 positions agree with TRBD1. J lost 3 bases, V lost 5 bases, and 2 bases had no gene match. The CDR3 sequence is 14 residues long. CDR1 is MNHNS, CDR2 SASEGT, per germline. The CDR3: CASSHRGLNQPQHF. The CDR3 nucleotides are TGTGCCAGCAGTCACAGGGGGCTCAATCAGCCCCAGCATTTT.

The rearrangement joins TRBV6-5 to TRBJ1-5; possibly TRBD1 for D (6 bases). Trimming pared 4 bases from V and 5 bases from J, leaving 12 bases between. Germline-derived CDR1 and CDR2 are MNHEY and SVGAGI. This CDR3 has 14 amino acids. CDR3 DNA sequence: TGTGCCAGCAGTTCCGGACAGTTGTATCAGCCCCAGCATTTT. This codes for CASSSGQLYQPQHF.

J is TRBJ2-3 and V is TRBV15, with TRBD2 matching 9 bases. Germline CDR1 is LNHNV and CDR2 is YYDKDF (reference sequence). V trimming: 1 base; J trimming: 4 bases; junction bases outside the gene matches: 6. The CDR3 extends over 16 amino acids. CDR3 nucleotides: TGTGCCACCAGCAGAGCTAGCGGGGATTCCGCAGATACGCAGTATTTT. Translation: CATSRASGDSADTQYF.

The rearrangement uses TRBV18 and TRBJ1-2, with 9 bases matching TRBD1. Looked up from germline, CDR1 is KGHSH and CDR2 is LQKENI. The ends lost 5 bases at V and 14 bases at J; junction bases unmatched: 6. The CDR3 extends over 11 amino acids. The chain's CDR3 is CASSSGQGITF. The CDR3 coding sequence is TGTGCCAGCTCATCGGGACAGGGCATAACCTTC.

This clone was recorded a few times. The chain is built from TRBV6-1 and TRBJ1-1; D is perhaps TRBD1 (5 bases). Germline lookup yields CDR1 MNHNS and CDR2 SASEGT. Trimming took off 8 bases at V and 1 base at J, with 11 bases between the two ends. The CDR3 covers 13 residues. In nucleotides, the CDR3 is TGTGCCAGCTTCATGCAGGGGAACACTGAAGCTTTCTTT. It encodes CASFMQGNTEAFF.

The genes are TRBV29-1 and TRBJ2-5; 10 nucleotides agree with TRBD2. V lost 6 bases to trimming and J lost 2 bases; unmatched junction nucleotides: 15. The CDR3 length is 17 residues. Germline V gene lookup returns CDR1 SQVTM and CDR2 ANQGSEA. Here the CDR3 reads CSVRVGLASLIQETQYF. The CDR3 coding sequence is TGCAGCGTACGAGTGGGACTAGCGAGCCTCATTCAAGAGACCCAGTACTTC.

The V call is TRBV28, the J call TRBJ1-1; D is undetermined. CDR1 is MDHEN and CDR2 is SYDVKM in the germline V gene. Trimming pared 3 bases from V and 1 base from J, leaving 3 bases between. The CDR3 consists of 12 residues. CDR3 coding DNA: TGTGCCAGCAGTTTTCGGAACACTGAAGCTTTCTTT. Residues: CASSFRNTEAFF.

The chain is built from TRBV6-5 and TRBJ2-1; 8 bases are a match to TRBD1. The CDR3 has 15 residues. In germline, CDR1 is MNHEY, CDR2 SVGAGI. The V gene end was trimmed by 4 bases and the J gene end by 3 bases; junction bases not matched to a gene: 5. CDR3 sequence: CASSSRQGLYNEQFF. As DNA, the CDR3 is TGTGCCAGCAGTTCCCGACAGGGGCTCTACAATGAGCAGTTCTTC.

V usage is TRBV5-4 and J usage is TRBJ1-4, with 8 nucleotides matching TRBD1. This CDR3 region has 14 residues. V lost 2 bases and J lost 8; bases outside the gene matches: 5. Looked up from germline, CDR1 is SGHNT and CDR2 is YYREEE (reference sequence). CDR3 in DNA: TGTGCCAGCAGCTTCGACAGGGGTCGGGAAAAACTGTTTTTT. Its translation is CASSFDRGREKLFF. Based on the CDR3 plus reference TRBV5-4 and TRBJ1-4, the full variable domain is ETGVTQSPTHLIKTRGQQVTLRCSSQSGHNTVSWYQQALGQGPQFIFQYYREEENGRGNFPPRFSGLQFPNYSSELNVNALELDDSALYLCASSFDRGREKLFFGSGTQLSVL.